This T cell receptor (beta chain) came from a study of read filtering for tumor transcriptome and immune sequencing. On the study more broadly: Transcriptome libraries were built from DNase-treated RNA.

Germline CDR1 is GTSNPN and CDR2 is SVGIG (reference sequence). V was clipped by 0 bases and J by 1 base, with 6 bases between them. This CDR3 is built from 13 residues. This clonotype appeared many times. From roughly 390 ng of RNA, a library with molecular barcoded alpha/delta and beta/gamma adaptors was made. TCRdb passed the reads through MiXCR, listing each CDR3 protein once. The sample yields about 38,000 distinct CDR3 sequences, about 14% seen once. The receptor was isolated from a donor aged 40 or over with multiple myeloma. Material: a population of CD138-negative cells sorted from bone marrow. The chain joins TRBV30 to TRBJ1-1; D gene uncertain. In nucleotides, the CDR3 is TGTGCCTGGAGTGTACGAGAGAACACTGAAGCTTTCTTT. It encodes CAWSVRENTEAFF. The full variable domain, its missing parts supplied by reference TRBV30 and TRBJ1-1, is SQTIHQWPATLVQPVGSPLSLECTVEGTSNPNLYWYRQAAGRGLQLLFYSVGIGQISSEVPQNLSASRPQDRQFILSSKKLLLSDSGFYLCAWSVRENTEAFFGQGTRLTVV.